Listed below are T cell receptor beta chains from one sample, sequenced in a study of blood T cell repertoires in COVID-19. Data came from immunoSEQ multiplex PCR; TCRdb stores just in-frame clones and leaves some out. The sample has 85,000 to 130,000 clones, about 80% seen once. Sequencing was done on a sample of peripheral blood. These receptors originate from a man in his sixties with acute or convalescent COVID-19. Both conserved end residues are part of each CDR3. The D gene is left open where the match is weak.

d_call j_call v_call cdr3_aa cdr3_nt
TRBD2 TRBJ2-3 TRBV28 CASSSLAGAVDTQYF TGTGCCAGCAGTTCGTTAGCGGGAGCGGTAGATACGCAGTATTTT
NA TRBJ1-2 TRBV27 CAIPYEVYTF TGTGCCATTCCGTACGAGGTCTACACCTTC
NA TRBJ1-2 TRBV11-2 CASSLGQLNGYTF TGTGCCAGCAGCTTGGGGCAGCTTAATGGCTACACCTTC
NA TRBJ2-2 TRBV7-8 CASSTARGVAGELFF TGTGCCAGCAGCACTGCGCGGGGAGTCGCCGGGGAGCTGTTTTTT
NA TRBJ2-2 TRBV7-2 CASSSLGGELFF TGTGCCAGCAGCTCCCTAGGTGGGGAGCTGTTTTTT
NA TRBJ1-1 TRBV19 CASSPLAGGSGTEAFF TGTGCCAGTAGCCCTCTCGCCGGGGGTTCGGGCACTGAAGCTTTCTTT
NA TRBJ2-2 TRBV9 CASKIGTTNTGELFF TGTGCCAGCAAAATCGGGACAACGAACACCGGGGAGCTGTTTTTT
TRBD1 TRBJ2-5 TRBV12-3/TRBV12-4 CASEGQGEAQYF TGTGCCAGCGAAGGACAGGGGGAGGCCCAGTACTTC
TRBD2 TRBJ2-5 TRBV5-4 CASSPRRASGTETQYF TGTGCCAGCAGCCCCCGAAGGGCTAGCGGGACTGAGACCCAGTACTTC
NA TRBJ1-2 TRBV27 CASSYGAGYGYGYTF TGTGCCAGCAGTTACGGCGCCGGGTACGGCTATGGCTACACCTTC
TRBD2 TRBJ2-7 TRBV5-6 CASSLAPSGGYEQYF TGTGCCAGCAGCTTGGCCCCCAGCGGGGGTTACGAGCAGTACTTC
NA TRBJ2-7 TRBV4-2 CASSPPGTEANEQYF TGTGCCAGCAGCCCCCCTGGGACTGAGGCCAACGAGCAGTACTTC